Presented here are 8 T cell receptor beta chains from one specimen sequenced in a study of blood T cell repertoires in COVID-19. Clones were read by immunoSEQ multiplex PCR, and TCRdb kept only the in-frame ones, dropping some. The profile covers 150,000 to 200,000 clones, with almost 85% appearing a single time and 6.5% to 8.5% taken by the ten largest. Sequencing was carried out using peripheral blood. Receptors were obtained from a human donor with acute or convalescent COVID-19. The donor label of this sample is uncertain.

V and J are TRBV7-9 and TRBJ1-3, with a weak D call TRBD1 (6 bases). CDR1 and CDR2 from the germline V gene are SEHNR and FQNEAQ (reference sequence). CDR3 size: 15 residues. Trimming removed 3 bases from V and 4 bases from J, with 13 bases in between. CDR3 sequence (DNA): TGTGCCAGCAGCTTCTCAGGGGCCAGGGGAAACACCATATATTTT. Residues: CASSFSGARGNTIYF. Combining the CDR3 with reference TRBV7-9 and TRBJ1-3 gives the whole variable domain DTGVSQNPRHKITKRGQNVTFRCDPISEHNRLYWYRQTLGQGPEFLTYFQNEAQLEKSRLLSDRFSAERPKGSFSTLEIQRTEQGDSAMYLCASSFSGARGNTIYFGEGSWLTVV.

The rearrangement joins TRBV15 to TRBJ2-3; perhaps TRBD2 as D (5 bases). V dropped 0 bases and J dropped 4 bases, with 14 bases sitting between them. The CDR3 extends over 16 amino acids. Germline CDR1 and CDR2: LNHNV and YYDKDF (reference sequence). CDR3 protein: CATSRDPNGAADTQYF. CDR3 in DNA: TGTGCCACCAGCAGAGATCCGAACGGAGCGGCAGATACGCAGTATTTT.

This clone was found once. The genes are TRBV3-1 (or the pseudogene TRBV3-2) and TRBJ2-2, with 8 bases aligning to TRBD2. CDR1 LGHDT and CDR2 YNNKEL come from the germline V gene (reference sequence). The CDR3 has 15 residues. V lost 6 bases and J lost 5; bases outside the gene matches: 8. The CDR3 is CASREGGRWTGELFF. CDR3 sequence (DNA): TGTGCCAGCAGAGAGGGCGGGAGGTGGACCGGGGAGCTGTTTTTT.

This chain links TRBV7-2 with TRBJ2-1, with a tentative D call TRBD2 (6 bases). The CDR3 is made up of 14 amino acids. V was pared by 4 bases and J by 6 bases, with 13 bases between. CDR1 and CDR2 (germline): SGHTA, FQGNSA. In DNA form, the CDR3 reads TGTGCCAGCAGCTACCGGACTATCTCCAATGAGCAGTTCTTC. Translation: CASSYRTISNEQFF.

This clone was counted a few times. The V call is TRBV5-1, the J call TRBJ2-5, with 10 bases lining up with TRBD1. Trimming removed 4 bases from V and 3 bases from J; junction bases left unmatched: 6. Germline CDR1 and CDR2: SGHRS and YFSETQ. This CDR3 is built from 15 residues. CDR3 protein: CASSEQTGGEETQYF. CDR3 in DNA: TGCGCCAGCAGCGAACAGACAGGGGGCGAAGAGACCCAGTACTTC. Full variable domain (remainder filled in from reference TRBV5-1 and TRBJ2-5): KAGVTQTPRYLIKTRGQQVTLSCSPISGHRSVSWYQQTPGQGLQFLFEYFSETQRNKGNFPGRFSGRQFSNSRSEMNVSTLELGDSALYLCASSEQTGGEETQYFGPGTRLLVL.

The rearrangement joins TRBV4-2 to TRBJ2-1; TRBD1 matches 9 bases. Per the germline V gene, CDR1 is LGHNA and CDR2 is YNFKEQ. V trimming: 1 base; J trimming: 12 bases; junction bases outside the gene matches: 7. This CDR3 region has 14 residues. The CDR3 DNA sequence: TGTGCCAGCAGCCAAGGGACAGGGGACTCGGTGCAGTTCTTC. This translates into CASSQGTGDSVQFF.

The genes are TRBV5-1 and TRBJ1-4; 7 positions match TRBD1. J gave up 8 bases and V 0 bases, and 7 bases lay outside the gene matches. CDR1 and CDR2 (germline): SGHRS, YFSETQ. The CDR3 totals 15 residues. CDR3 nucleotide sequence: TGCGCCAGCAGCTTGGAAGGAGGGGGCGCGGAAAAACTGTTTTTT. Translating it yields CASSLEGGGAEKLFF.

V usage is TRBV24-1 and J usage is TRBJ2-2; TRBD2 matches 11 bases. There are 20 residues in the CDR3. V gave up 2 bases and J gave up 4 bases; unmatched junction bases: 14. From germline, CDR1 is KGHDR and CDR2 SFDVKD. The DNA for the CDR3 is TGTGCCACCAGTGATTCAAAGGGGGCACTAGCGGGAGTAGGCACCGGGGAGCTGTTTTTT. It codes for CATSDSKGALAGVGTGELFF.